What follows is one T cell receptor (beta chain) and its context. This sample was included in a study of blood T cell repertoires in COVID-19. Using immunoSEQ multiplex PCR, the repertoire was profiled, and TCRdb retains in-frame clones only, with some absent. The sample consists of approximately 60,000 clones, about 82% of them appearing once. Trimming took off 2 bases at V and 1 base at J, with 6 bases between the two ends. CDR3 size: 13 residues. Germline V CDR1 and CDR2: SGDLS, YYNGEE. The chain links TRBV9 to TRBJ2-5; unclear D gene. The sequence was obtained from a human donor in a cohort sampled during active COVID-19. The material sequenced was peripheral blood. CDR3 sequence: CASSVSSQETQYF. For the CDR3, the DNA is TGTGCCAGCAGCGTTTCCTCCCAAGAGACCCAGTACTTC.